These T cell receptor beta chains were read from a single sample in a study of blood T cells in healthy people across ages. TCRdb analysed the 5' RACE reads with MiXCR anew, one entry per CDR3 protein. The data show roughly 680,000 distinct CDR3 sequences, with approximately 49% seen just once and roughly 34% held by the top ten. Sequenced material: blood. These receptors originate from a woman aged 55-70 years in good health. The CDR3 runs from the conserved cysteine through the conserved F or W. The D gene is left open where the match is weak. Rows may omit the clone size; those that give it use once, few, many or a size class.

TRBJ2-5 13 TRBV20-1 few . TGCAGTGCTACGAGTCATACTCAAGAGACCCAGTACTTC CSATSHTQETQYF
TRBJ2-3 17 TRBV7-9 . TRBD2 TGTGCCGGCAGCTTACCGGAGCGGGAGAAGGAGGCAGATACGCAGTATTTT CAGSLPEREKEADTQYF
TRBJ2-1 18 TRBV7-6 . TRBD2 TGTGCCAGCAGCTTAGGGCCCCCCAGCGGGACCTCCTACAATGAGCAGTTCTTC CASSLGPPSGTSYNEQFF
TRBJ2-5 15 TRBV7-9 . TRBD2 TGTGCCAGCAGCCCTCGGGCACTAGCGGGAGCGACCCAGTACTTC CASSPRALAGATQYF
TRBJ2-6 17 TRBV4-3 . TRBD2 TGCGCCAGCAGCCAAGGAGGCGGGAGCTCTGGGGCCAACGTCCTGACTTTC CASSQGGGSSGANVLTF
TRBJ2-5 14 TRBV5-1 . TRBD1 TGCGCCAGCAGCTTGGAGGGGGCCACCAAGGTCCAGTACTTC CASSLEGATKVQYF
TRBJ2-5 18 TRBV4-2 . TRBD2 TGTGCCAGCAGCCAAGATCAAGGGACTAGCGGGAGTGGGGAGACCCAGTACTTC CASSQDQGTSGSGETQYF
TRBJ1-6 15 TRBV20-1 few . TGCAGTGCTAGGGGGCAGAGCTCCTATAATTCACCCCTCCACTTT CSARGQSSYNSPLHF
TRBJ2-7 13 TRBV12-3/TRBV12-4 once . TGTGCCAGCAGTCGGGACATGAGCTACGAGCAGTACTTC CASSRDMSYEQYF
TRBJ2-3 15 TRBV5-6 . . TGTGCCAGCAGCTTGTCTAGCCCTAGCACAGATACGCAGTATTTT CASSLSSPSTDTQYF
TRBJ2-1 15 TRBV5-1 . . TGCGCCAGCGGCTTTGGGGGGAGCCAGGACAATGAGCAGTTCTTC CASGFGGSQDNEQFF
TRBJ1-1 13 TRBV7-2 . . TGTGCCAGCAAGGGACAAGCGAACACTGAAGCTTTCTTT CASKGQANTEAFF
TRBJ1-1 12 TRBV30 . . TGTGCCTGGAGTCTGAGGAACACTGAAGCTTTCTTT CAWSLRNTEAFF
TRBJ2-7 14 TRBV2 few . TGTGCCAGCACCCGAATGGGGAGCTCCTACGAGCAGTACTTC CASTRMGSSYEQYF
TRBJ2-7 13 TRBV29-1 few TRBD1 TGCAGCGTTCGTCCAGGGGGCTCCTACGAGCAGTACTTC CSVRPGGSYEQYF
TRBJ1-4 15 TRBV28 once TRBD1 TGTGCCAGCGGACTCGGGACAGGAGTTAATGAAAAACTGTTTTTT CASGLGTGVNEKLFF
TRBJ2-7 12 TRBV20-1 . . TGCAGTGCTAGAGTCAGGATCTACGAGCAGTACTTC CSARVRIYEQYF
TRBJ2-6 17 TRBV7-8 . TRBD2 TGTGCCAGCAGCTTAGTAGCGGGAGGAACTGGGGCCAACGTCCTGACTTTC CASSLVAGGTGANVLTF
TRBJ1-1 15 TRBV18 . TRBD1 TGTGCCAGCTCACCATGGGACAGGAGAAACACTGAAGCTTTCTTT CASSPWDRRNTEAFF
TRBJ1-2 17 TRBV7-2 few . TGTGCCAGCAGCTTAAGGCTAACAAGGGGAGGGAACTATGGCTACACCTTC CASSLRLTRGGNYGYTF
TRBJ1-2 14 TRBV7-9 . TRBD1 TGTGCCAGCAGCTTATCTCCGGGACAGTGTGGCTACACCTTC CASSLSPGQCGYTF
TRBJ2-1 19 TRBV7-3 . TRBD2 TGTGCCAGCAGCTCCCTTCGAAGTAGCGGGAGGGTTGGCTACAAGGAGCAGTTCTTC CASSSLRSSGRVGYKEQFF
TRBJ1-2 15 TRBV7-9 . TRBD1 TGTGCCAGCAGCAGAGACAGGGACTCGGGCTATGGCTACACCTTC CASSRDRDSGYGYTF
TRBJ1-5 14 TRBV10-3 . . TGTGCCACCCAAGGGGTCGGGGGGGATCAGCCCCAGCATTTT CATQGVGGDQPQHF
TRBJ2-1 12 TRBV12-3/TRBV12-4 few . TGTGCCAGCAGTCCACCACAGGGTCCGCAGTTCTTC CASSPPQGPQFF
TRBJ1-2 13 TRBV29-1 . . TGCAGCGTTGGACAGTCCCTTAACTATGGCTACACCTTC CSVGQSLNYGYTF
TRBJ2-1 15 TRBV2 . . TGTGCCAGCAGTGAAGCGCCGGGACCGGGGAATGAGCAGTTCTTC CASSEAPGPGNEQFF
TRBJ1-1 15 TRBV9 . . TGTGCCAGCAGCGTAGGTCCGACAGGAGACACTGAAGCTTTCTTT CASSVGPTGDTEAFF
TRBJ2-3 17 TRBV7-2 . TRBD2 TGTGCCAGCAGTAAGGGTCTAGCGGGAGGGAGGACAGATACGCAGTATTTT CASSKGLAGGRTDTQYF
TRBJ2-1 16 TRBV6-2/TRBV6-3 . . TGTGCCAGCAGGCCATCAGACGGAAAGTCCTACAATGAGCAGTTCTTC CASRPSDGKSYNEQFF
TRBJ1-6 14 TRBV2 . TRBD1 TGTGCCAGCAAACTCACAGGGGAGAATTCACCCCTCCACTTT CASKLTGENSPLHF
TRBJ2-7 15 TRBV9 few . TGTGCCAGCAGCGCCGGGGGAGGAGTAACCTACGAGCAGTACTTC CASSAGGGVTYEQYF
TRBJ2-5 13 TRBV5-1 many . TGCGCCAGCAGCCTACAGCCCCAAGAGACCCAGTACTTC CASSLQPQETQYF